This is a list of T cell receptor beta chains from one sample in a study of shared clonotypes between healthy human individuals. Sequenced by immunoSEQ multiplex PCR; TCRdb stores in-frame clones only, minus some. This sample carries more than 400,000 clones, about 96% of them seen once, and the ten largest clones take approximately 0.06%. The sequencing sample was made of naive CD4+ T cells sorted from blood. The receptors were gathered from a woman younger than 45 in good health. The CDR3 runs from the conserved cysteine through the conserved F or W. The order of the fields is clone size, D gene, V gene, J gene, CDR3 protein, CDR3 DNA. D genes are given only for firm matches. The listing skips clone size in some rows; elsewhere it reads once, few, many or a size class.

abundance: .; d_gene: TRBD2; v_gene: TRBV9; j_gene: TRBJ2-7; CDR3aa: CASSVGASGTVYEQYF; CDR3nt: TGTGCCAGCAGCGTAGGGGCTAGCGGGACCGTCTACGAGCAGTACTTC
abundance: once; d_gene: TRBD2; v_gene: TRBV5-1; j_gene: TRBJ2-2; CDR3aa: CASSGGLADTGELFF; CDR3nt: TGCGCCAGCAGCGGCGGACTAGCGGACACCGGGGAGCTGTTTTTT
abundance: once; d_gene: .; v_gene: TRBV5-1; j_gene: TRBJ2-3; CDR3aa: CASSVPRGADTQYF; CDR3nt: TGCGCCAGCAGCGTCCCCAGGGGGGCAGATACGCAGTATTTT
abundance: .; d_gene: .; v_gene: TRBV5-1; j_gene: TRBJ2-1; CDR3aa: CASSLDPGSSYNEQFF; CDR3nt: TGCGCCAGCAGCTTGGATCCGGGAAGCTCCTACAATGAGCAGTTCTTC
abundance: .; d_gene: .; v_gene: TRBV18; j_gene: TRBJ2-1; CDR3aa: CASSPPGGNEQFF; CDR3nt: TGTGCCAGCTCACCACCGGGGGGCAATGAGCAGTTCTTC
abundance: once; d_gene: TRBD1; v_gene: TRBV18; j_gene: TRBJ1-1; CDR3aa: CASSPQDPGTGITEAFF; CDR3nt: TGTGCCAGCTCACCTCAGGACCCCGGGACAGGGATTACTGAAGCTTTCTTT
abundance: .; d_gene: TRBD2; v_gene: TRBV27; j_gene: TRBJ2-1; CDR3aa: CASRPGGLAEYNEQFF; CDR3nt: TGTGCCAGCAGACCAGGAGGGCTAGCGGAATACAATGAGCAGTTCTTC
abundance: once; d_gene: TRBD1; v_gene: TRBV7-9; j_gene: TRBJ1-2; CDR3aa: CATYSGGNYGYTF; CDR3nt: TGTGCCACCTATTCAGGGGGGAACTATGGCTACACCTTC
abundance: .; d_gene: TRBD1; v_gene: TRBV30; j_gene: TRBJ1-2; CDR3aa: CAWAGPGTAYGYTF; CDR3nt: TGTGCCTGGGCGGGACCTGGGACAGCCTATGGCTACACCTTC
abundance: .; d_gene: .; v_gene: TRBV27; j_gene: TRBJ2-4; CDR3aa: CASSPYGVRLNIQYF; CDR3nt: TGTGCCAGCAGTCCCTATGGGGTACGCCTTAACATTCAGTACTTC
abundance: .; d_gene: .; v_gene: TRBV28; j_gene: TRBJ2-7; CDR3aa: CASSPVGWAGYEQYF; CDR3nt: TGTGCCAGCAGTCCCGTGGGGTGGGCAGGCTACGAGCAGTACTTC
abundance: .; d_gene: .; v_gene: TRBV28; j_gene: TRBJ1-1; CDR3aa: CASSLYRVLNTEAFF; CDR3nt: TGTGCCAGCAGTTTATATAGGGTTCTCAACACTGAAGCTTTCTTT
abundance: once; d_gene: TRBD1; v_gene: TRBV10-3; j_gene: TRBJ1-6; CDR3aa: CAISESGTGDSPLHF; CDR3nt: TGTGCCATCAGTGAGTCCGGGACAGGGGACTCACCCCTCCACTTT
abundance: .; d_gene: .; v_gene: TRBV28; j_gene: TRBJ1-4; CDR3aa: CASRRPVSAEKLFF; CDR3nt: TGTGCCAGCAGACGACCGGTCTCAGCTGAAAAACTGTTTTTT
abundance: .; d_gene: .; v_gene: TRBV15; j_gene: TRBJ1-3; CDR3aa: CATSRKRQELSGNTIYF; CDR3nt: TGTGCCACCAGCAGAAAACGACAGGAACTCTCTGGAAACACCATATATTTT
abundance: .; d_gene: TRBD2; v_gene: TRBV30; j_gene: TRBJ2-1; CDR3aa: CAWSVGTTTYNEQFF; CDR3nt: TGTGCCTGGAGTGTGGGGACTACCACCTACAATGAGCAGTTCTTC
abundance: .; d_gene: .; v_gene: TRBV7-3; j_gene: TRBJ2-1; CDR3aa: CASSLRSVASAYNEQFF; CDR3nt: TGTGCCAGCAGCTTAAGGTCTGTCGCTAGCGCCTACAATGAGCAGTTCTTC
abundance: .; d_gene: .; v_gene: TRBV10-2; j_gene: TRBJ2-3; CDR3aa: CASTEGRGTTDTQYF; CDR3nt: TGCGCCAGCACAGAGGGGAGAGGGACCACAGATACGCAGTATTTT
abundance: .; d_gene: .; v_gene: TRBV5-1; j_gene: TRBJ1-3; CDR3aa: CASSLVGGGPISGNTIYF; CDR3nt: TGCGCCAGCAGCTTGGTGGGAGGGGGACCGATCTCTGGAAACACCATATATTTT
abundance: .; d_gene: .; v_gene: TRBV6-1; j_gene: TRBJ2-7; CDR3aa: CASSHRGLDYEQYF; CDR3nt: TGTGCCAGCAGTCACAGGGGACTAGACTACGAGCAGTACTTC
abundance: .; d_gene: TRBD2; v_gene: TRBV15; j_gene: TRBJ2-7; CDR3aa: CATSRGWSGSSYEQYF; CDR3nt: TGTGCCACCAGCAGAGGGTGGAGCGGGAGCTCCTACGAGCAGTACTTC
abundance: .; d_gene: .; v_gene: TRBV5-1; j_gene: TRBJ2-7; CDR3aa: CASSAYPGGLEQYF; CDR3nt: TGCGCCAGCAGCGCCTATCCGGGGGGCCTCGAGCAGTACTTC
abundance: .; d_gene: .; v_gene: TRBV6-5; j_gene: TRBJ1-2; CDR3aa: CASSSMGRGYGYTF; CDR3nt: TGTGCCAGCAGTTCAATGGGCAGGGGTTATGGCTACACCTTC
abundance: .; d_gene: .; v_gene: TRBV6-6; j_gene: TRBJ1-3; CDR3aa: CASSYNRAPGNTIYF; CDR3nt: TGTGCCAGCAGTTACAACAGGGCCCCTGGAAACACCATATATTTT
abundance: .; d_gene: TRBD2; v_gene: TRBV18; j_gene: TRBJ2-5; CDR3aa: CASSPPSSGQETQYF; CDR3nt: TGTGCCAGCTCACCACCTTCTAGCGGGCAAGAGACCCAGTACTTC
abundance: .; d_gene: .; v_gene: TRBV28; j_gene: TRBJ2-7; CDR3aa: CASSLPRRTYEQYF; CDR3nt: TGTGCCAGCAGTTTACCCCGCAGGACCTACGAGCAGTACTTC
abundance: .; d_gene: .; v_gene: TRBV28; j_gene: TRBJ1-5; CDR3aa: CASSPLRSRGYNQPQHF; CDR3nt: TGTGCCAGCAGTCCTCTCCGGAGCAGGGGATACAATCAGCCCCAGCATTTT
abundance: .; d_gene: .; v_gene: TRBV5-1; j_gene: TRBJ2-7; CDR3aa: CASSGGDSLTYEQYF; CDR3nt: TGCGCCAGCAGCGGAGGGGACAGCTTGACCTACGAGCAGTACTTC
abundance: .; d_gene: TRBD2; v_gene: TRBV15; j_gene: TRBJ2-7; CDR3aa: CATSRELAATYEQYF; CDR3nt: TGTGCCACCAGCAGAGAACTAGCGGCGACCTACGAGCAGTACTTC
abundance: .; d_gene: TRBD1; v_gene: TRBV5-4; j_gene: TRBJ1-2; CDR3aa: CASSLPGGDYGYTF; CDR3nt: TGTGCCAGCAGCTTGCCAGGGGGGGACTATGGCTACACCTTC
abundance: .; d_gene: .; v_gene: TRBV28; j_gene: TRBJ1-3; CDR3aa: CASSTGVSGNTIYF; CDR3nt: TGTGCCAGCAGTACAGGAGTCTCTGGAAACACCATATATTTT
abundance: once; d_gene: .; v_gene: TRBV30; j_gene: TRBJ1-1; CDR3aa: CAWSVTGTEAFF; CDR3nt: TGTGCCTGGAGTGTAACCGGTACTGAAGCTTTCTTT
abundance: .; d_gene: .; v_gene: TRBV29-1; j_gene: TRBJ2-3; CDR3aa: CSVEEVTGRAQYF; CDR3nt: TGCAGCGTTGAAGAAGTAACTGGTCGGGCGCAGTATTTT
abundance: .; d_gene: .; v_gene: TRBV19; j_gene: TRBJ1-1; CDR3aa: CASIGGGTLFGANTEAFF; CDR3nt: TGTGCCAGTATTGGGGGGGGGACTTTGTTCGGTGCGAACACTGAAGCTTTCTTT
abundance: once; d_gene: .; v_gene: TRBV6-5; j_gene: TRBJ1-1; CDR3aa: CASSALRAFF; CDR3nt: TGTGCCAGCAGTGCCTTACGTGCTTTCTTT
abundance: .; d_gene: .; v_gene: TRBV9; j_gene: TRBJ2-1; CDR3aa: CASSPTTGTYNEQFF; CDR3nt: TGTGCCAGCAGCCCCACTACGGGGACCTACAATGAGCAGTTCTTC
abundance: .; d_gene: TRBD2; v_gene: TRBV5-4; j_gene: TRBJ2-1; CDR3aa: CASSPTGTRVSWEQFF; CDR3nt: TGTGCCAGCAGTCCTACCGGGACTAGAGTATCATGGGAGCAGTTCTTC
abundance: .; d_gene: .; v_gene: TRBV28; j_gene: TRBJ1-1; CDR3aa: CASSPRVRNTEAFF; CDR3nt: TGTGCCAGCAGCCCAAGGGTACGAAACACTGAAGCTTTCTTT